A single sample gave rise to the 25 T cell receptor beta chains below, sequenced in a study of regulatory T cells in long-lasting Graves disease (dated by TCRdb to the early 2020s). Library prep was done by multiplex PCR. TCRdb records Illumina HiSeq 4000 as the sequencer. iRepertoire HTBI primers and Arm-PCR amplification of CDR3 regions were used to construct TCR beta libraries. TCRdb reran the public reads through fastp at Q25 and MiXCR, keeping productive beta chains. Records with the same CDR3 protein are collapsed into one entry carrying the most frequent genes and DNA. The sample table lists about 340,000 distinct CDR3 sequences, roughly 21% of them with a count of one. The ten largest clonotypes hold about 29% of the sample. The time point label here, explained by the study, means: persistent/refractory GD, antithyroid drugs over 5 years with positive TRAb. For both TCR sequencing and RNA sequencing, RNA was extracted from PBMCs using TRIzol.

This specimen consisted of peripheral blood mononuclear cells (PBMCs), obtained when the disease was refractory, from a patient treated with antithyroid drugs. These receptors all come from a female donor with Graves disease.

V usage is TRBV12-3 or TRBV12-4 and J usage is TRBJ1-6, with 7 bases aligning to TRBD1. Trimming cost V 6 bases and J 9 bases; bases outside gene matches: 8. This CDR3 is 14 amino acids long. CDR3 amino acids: CASSQGGISSPLHF. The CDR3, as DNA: TGTGCCAGCAGCCAGGGGGGTATAAGTTCACCCCTCCACTTT.

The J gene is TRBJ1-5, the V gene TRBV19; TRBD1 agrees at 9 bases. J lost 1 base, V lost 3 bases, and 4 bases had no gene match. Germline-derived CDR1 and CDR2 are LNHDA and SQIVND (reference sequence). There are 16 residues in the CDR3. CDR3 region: CASSIGTGRSNQPQHF. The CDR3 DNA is TGTGCCAGTAGTATCGGGACAGGGAGGAGCAATCAGCCCCAGCATTTT.

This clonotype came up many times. The CDR3 DNA sequence: TGTGCCAGCAGTGAATGGACAGGGGGATATGAGCCCCAGCATTTT. Its protein is CASSEWTGGYEPQHF. The chain recombines TRBV2 with TRBJ1-5; 10 nucleotides align to TRBD1. Germline V gives CDR1 SNHLY, CDR2 FYNNEI. V was pared by 2 bases and J by 8 bases, with 6 bases of the junction left unmatched. The CDR3 spans 15 residues.

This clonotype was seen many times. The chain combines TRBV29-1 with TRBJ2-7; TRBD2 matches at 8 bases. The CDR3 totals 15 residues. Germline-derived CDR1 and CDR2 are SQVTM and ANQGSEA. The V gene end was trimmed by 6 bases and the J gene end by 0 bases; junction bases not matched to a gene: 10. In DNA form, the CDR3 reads TGCAGCGTCTCAGACCCGGGGGGGAGCTCCTACGAGCAGTACTTC. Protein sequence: CSVSDPGGSSYEQYF.

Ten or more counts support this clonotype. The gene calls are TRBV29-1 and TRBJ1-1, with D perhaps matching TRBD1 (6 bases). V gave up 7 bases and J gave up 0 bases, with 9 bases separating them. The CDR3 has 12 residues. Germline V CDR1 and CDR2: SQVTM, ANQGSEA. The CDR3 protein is CSATGMNTEAFF. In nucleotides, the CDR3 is TGCAGCGCGACAGGTATGAACACTGAAGCTTTCTTT.

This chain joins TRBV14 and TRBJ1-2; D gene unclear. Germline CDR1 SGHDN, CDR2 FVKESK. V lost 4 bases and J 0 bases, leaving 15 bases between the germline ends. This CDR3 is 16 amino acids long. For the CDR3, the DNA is TGTGCCAGCAGCCGAGCGGGTCCTTGGGCTAACTATGGCTACACCTTC. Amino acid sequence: CASSRAGPWANYGYTF. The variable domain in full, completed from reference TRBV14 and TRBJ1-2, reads EAGVTQFPSHSVIEKGQTVTLRCDPISGHDNLYWYRRVMGKEIKFLLHFVKESKQDESGMPNNRFLAERTGGTYSTLKVQPAELEDSGVYFCASSRAGPWANYGYTFGSGTRLTVV.

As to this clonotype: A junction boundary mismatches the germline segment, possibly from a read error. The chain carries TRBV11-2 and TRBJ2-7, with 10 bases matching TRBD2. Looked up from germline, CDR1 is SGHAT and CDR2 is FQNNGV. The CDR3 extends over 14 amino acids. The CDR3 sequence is CAGSRAGGTYEQYF. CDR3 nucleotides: TGTGCCGGCAGCCGAGCGGGGGGGACCTACGAGCAGTACTTC.

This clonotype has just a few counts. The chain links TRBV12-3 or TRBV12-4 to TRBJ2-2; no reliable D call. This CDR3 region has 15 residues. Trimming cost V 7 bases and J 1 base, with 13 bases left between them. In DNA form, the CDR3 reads TGTGCCAGCACCCCCAGCAGGTTGAACACCGGGGAGCTGTTTTTT. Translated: CASTPSRLNTGELFF.

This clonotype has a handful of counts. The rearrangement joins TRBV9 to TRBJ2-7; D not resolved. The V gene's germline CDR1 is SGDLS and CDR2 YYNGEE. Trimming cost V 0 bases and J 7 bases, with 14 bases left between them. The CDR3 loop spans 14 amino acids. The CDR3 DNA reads TGTGCCAGCAGCGTAGGAGACGTTTCCCGGGAGCAGTACTTC. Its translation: CASSVGDVSREQYF. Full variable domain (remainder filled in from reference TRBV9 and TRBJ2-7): DSGVTQTPKHLITATGQRVTLRCSPRSGDLSVYWYQQSLDQGLQFLIQYYNGEERAKGNILERFSAQQFPDLHSELNLSSLELGDSALYFCASSVGDVSREQYFGPGTRLTVT.

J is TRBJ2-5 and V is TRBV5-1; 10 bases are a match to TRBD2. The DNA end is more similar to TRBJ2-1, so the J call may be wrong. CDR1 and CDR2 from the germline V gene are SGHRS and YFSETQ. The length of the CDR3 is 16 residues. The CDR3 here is CASSLETGTSADEQFF. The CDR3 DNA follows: TGCGCCAGCAGCTTGGAAACCGGGACTAGCGCCGATGAGCAGTTCTTC.

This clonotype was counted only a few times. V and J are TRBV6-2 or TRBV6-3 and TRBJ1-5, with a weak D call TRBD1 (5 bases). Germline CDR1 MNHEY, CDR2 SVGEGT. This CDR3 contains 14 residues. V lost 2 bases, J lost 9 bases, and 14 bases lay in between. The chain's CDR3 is CASSYNPGPGPQHF. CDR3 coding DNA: TGTGCCAGCAGTTACAACCCGGGGCCGGGGCCCCAGCATTTT.

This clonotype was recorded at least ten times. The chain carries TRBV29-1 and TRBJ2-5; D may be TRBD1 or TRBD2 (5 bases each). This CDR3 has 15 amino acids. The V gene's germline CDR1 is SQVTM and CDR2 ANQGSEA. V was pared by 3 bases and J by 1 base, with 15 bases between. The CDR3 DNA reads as TGCAGCGTTGATAGGAGAGGGGCAGGCCAAGAGACCCAGTACTTC. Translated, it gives CSVDRRGAGQETQYF.

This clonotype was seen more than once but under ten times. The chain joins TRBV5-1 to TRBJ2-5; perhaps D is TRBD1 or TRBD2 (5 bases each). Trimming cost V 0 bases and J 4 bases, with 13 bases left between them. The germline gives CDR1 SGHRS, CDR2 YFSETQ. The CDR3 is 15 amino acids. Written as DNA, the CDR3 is TGCGCCAGCAGCTTGGTTGGGGGAGACGCAGAGACCCAGTACTTC. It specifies CASSLVGGDAETQYF.

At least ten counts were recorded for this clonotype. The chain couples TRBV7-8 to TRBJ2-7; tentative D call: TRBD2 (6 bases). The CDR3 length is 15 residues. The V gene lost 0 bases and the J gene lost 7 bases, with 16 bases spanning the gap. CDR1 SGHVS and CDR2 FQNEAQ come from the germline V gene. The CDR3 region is CASSLALMGREEQYF. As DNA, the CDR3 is TGTGCCAGCAGCTTAGCGCTAATGGGGCGGGAAGAGCAGTACTTC.

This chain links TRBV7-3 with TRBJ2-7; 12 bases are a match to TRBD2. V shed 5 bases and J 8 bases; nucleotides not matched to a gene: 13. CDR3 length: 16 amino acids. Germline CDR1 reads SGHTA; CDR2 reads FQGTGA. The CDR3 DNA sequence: TGTGCCAGCAGCGAGGGACTAGCGGGTCCTAGAAACAAGCAGTACTTC. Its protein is CASSEGLAGPRNKQYF.

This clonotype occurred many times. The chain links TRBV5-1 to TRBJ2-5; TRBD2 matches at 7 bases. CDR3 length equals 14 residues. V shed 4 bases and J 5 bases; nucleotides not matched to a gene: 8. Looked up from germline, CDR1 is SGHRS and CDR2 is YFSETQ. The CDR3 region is CASSPGRGGETQYF. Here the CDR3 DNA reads TGCGCCAGCAGCCCGGGCCGGGGAGGGGAGACCCAGTACTTC.

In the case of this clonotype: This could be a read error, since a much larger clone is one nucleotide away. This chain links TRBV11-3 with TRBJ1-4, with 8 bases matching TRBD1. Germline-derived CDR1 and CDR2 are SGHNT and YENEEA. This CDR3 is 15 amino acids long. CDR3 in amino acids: CAGSPRSGGVEKLFF. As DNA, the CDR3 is TGTGCCGGCAGCCCCCGGTCAGGGGGCGTTGAAAAACTGTTTTTT. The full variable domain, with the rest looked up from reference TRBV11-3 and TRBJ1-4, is EAGVVQSPRYKIIEKKQPVAFWCNPISGHNTLYWYLQNLGQGPELLIRYENEEAVDDSQLPKDRFSAERLKGVDSTLKIQPAELGDSAVYLCAGSPRSGGVEKLFFGSGTQLSVL.

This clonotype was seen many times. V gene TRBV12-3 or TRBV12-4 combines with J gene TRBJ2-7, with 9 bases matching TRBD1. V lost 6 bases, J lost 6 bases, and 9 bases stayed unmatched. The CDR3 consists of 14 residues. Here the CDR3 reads CASRAGTGQGEQYF. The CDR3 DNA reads TGTGCCAGCAGGGCCGGGACAGGGCAAGGCGAGCAGTACTTC.

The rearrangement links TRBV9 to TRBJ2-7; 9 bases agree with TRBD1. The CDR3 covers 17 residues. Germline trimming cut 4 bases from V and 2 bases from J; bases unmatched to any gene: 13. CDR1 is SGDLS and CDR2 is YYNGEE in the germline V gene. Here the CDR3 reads CASSQESGTGKTYEQYF. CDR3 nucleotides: TGTGCCAGCAGCCAAGAAAGTGGGACAGGGAAAACCTACGAGCAGTACTTC.

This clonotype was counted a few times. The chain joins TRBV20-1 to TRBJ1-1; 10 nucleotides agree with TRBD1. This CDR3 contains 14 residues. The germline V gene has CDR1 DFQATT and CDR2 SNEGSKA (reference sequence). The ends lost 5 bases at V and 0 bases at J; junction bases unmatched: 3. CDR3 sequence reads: CSARQGAMNTEAFF. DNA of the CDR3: TGCAGTGCTCGACAGGGGGCGATGAACACTGAAGCTTTCTTT.

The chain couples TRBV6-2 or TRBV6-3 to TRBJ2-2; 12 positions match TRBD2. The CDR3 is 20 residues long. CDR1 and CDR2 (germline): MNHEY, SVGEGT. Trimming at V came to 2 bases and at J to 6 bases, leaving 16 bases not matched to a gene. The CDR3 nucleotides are TGTGCCAGCAGTTACCGGCCGACCAAACTACTAGCGGGAGGACCCGGGGAGCTGTTTTTT. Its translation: CASSYRPTKLLAGGPGELFF.

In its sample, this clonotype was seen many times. CDR3 region: CASSLRQTRFEGYTF. The DNA of the CDR3 is TGTGCCAGCAGCCTCCGACAAACCCGTTTTGAGGGCTACACCTTC. The chain has TRBV3-1 and TRBJ1-2, with no clear D. The germline V and J ends were trimmed by 4 bases and 8 bases, with 20 bases remaining between them. CDR3 length: 15 amino acids. CDR1 is LGHDT and CDR2 is YNNKEL in the germline V gene (reference sequence).

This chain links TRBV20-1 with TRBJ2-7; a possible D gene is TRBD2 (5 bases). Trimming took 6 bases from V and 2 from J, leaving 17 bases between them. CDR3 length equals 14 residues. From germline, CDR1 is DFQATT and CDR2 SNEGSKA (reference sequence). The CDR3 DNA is TGCAGTGCCGTTGGGGAGTTTCTTCCCTACGAGCAGTACTTC. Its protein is CSAVGEFLPYEQYF.

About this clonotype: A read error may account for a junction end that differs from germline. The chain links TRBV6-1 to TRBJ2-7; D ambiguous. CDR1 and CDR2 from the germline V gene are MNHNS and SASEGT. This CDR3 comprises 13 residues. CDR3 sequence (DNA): TGTGCCAGTTCTCTAACACTGGGCTACGAGCGGTACTTC. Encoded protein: CASSLTLGYERYF.

The CDR3 sequence: CASSLGQAVETQYF. CDR3 in DNA: TGCGCCAGCAGCTTGGGGCAGGCTGTGGAGACCCAGTACTTC. The chain couples TRBV5-1 to TRBJ2-5; no reliable D call. CDR3 length equals 14 residues. Germline V gene data show CDR1 as SGHRS and CDR2 as YFSETQ. V was shortened by 0 bases and J by 5 bases, with 11 bases between the two germline ends. The variable domain in full, completed from reference TRBV5-1 and TRBJ2-5, reads KAGVTQTPRYLIKTRGQQVTLSCSPISGHRSVSWYQQTPGQGLQFLFEYFSETQRNKGNFPGRFSGRQFSNSRSEMNVSTLELGDSALYLCASSLGQAVETQYFGPGTRLLVL.